This TCR beta chain was captured by sequencing in a study of T cells in localized non-small cell lung cancer. Findings and caveats of the study: Uninvolved adjacent lung showed higher T cell clonality than tumor.

As to this clone: Its antigen remains unidentified.

Clones were sequenced by immunoSEQ multiplex PCR, and TCRdb holds only the in-frame ones, with some missing. Seen here are tens of thousands of clones, around 93% observed once, and the top ten hold approximately 12%. The TCR was taken from a female donor older than 55 with stage II lung adenocarcinoma. Material: peripheral blood mononuclear cells, obtained before any cancer treatment.

The CDR3 protein is CASGLVGQPQHF. Here the CDR3 DNA reads TGTGCTAGTGGTTTGGTAGGTCAGCCCCAGCATTTT. This chain uses TRBV12-5 with TRBJ1-5; D unclear. Germline loops: CDR1 LGHNT, CDR2 FRNRAP. The V gene lost 0 bases and the J gene lost 6 bases, with 3 bases spanning the gap. The CDR3 length is 12 residues.